The present T cell receptor (beta chain) was sequenced within a study of T cells after yellow fever vaccination. TCRdb passed the 5' RACE reads through MiXCR, listing each CDR3 protein once. The sample consists of 300,000 to 350,000 distinct CDR3 sequences, about 10% of them appearing once. This clonotype was found a few times. Germline-derived CDR1 and CDR2 are SGHTA and FQGNSA. The CDR3 contains 16 residues. Trimming left V 0 bases short and J 0 bases short, with 11 bases between. This rearrangement joins TRBV7-2 to TRBJ2-5, with D perhaps being TRBD1 or TRBD2 (5 bases each). The input for sequencing was CD4+ T cells sorted from PBMCs, taken 45 days after the yellow fever booster vaccination. The sequence came from a man aged 18-30 years who received the YFV17D yellow fever vaccine. DNA of the CDR3: TGTGCCAGCAGCTTAGCGCCGGGGCCGAACCAAGAGACCCAGTACTTC. Protein: CASSLAPGPNQETQYF.